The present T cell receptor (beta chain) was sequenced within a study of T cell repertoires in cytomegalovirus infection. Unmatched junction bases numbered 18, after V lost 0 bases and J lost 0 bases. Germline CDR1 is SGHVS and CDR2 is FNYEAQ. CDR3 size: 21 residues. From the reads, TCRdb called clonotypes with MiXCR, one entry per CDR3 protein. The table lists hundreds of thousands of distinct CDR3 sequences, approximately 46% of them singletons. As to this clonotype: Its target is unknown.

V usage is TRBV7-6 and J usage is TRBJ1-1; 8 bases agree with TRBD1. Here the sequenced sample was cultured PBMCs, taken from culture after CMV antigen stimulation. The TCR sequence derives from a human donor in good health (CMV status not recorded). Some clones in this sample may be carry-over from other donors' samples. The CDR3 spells CASSLAPPGPGQGRMNTEAFF. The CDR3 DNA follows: TGTGCCAGCAGCTTAGCCCCTCCGGGGCCCGGACAGGGCCGTATGAACACTGAAGCTTTCTTT.